The entry that follows covers one TCR beta chain sequence. This clonotype appeared a few times. Its antigen target is currently unknown. The input lacks base qualities; no much larger clone sits a single base away. Counted from cysteine to phenylalanine, this CDR3 has 14 amino acids. The retained sequence is limited to the CDR3, 42 bases, with the frame set at the first base. At the junction V is shortened by 3 bases and J by 6 bases; bases outside the gene matches: 8. Based on the germline V gene (reference sequence), the CDR1 and CDR2 sequences are DFQATT and SNEGSKA. TCR beta repertoires were profiled from peripheral blood of about a dozen young patients with multiple sclerosis to demonstrate the VDJtools post-analysis software. The multiple sclerosis patients were children and adolescents between roughly 6 and 16 years of age. Library preparation used PCR. The instrument given in TCRdb is Illumina HiSeq 2500. To reduce PCR and sequencing biases, unique molecular identifiers were built into the TCR beta cDNA libraries. Roughly 500,000 cDNA molecules were obtained per 1 to 10 million input T cells, so each molecule approximated one T cell. The patient libraries were prepared and sequenced with the same protocol used for the earlier healthy control dataset. Samples belonging to the same batch were prepared together, multiplexed and sequenced on a shared HiSeq lane. For the original study's pipeline: MIGEC handled the raw barcoded reads, throwing out single-read molecular identifier groups before consensus assembly and CDR3 extraction. VDJtools was used for post-analysis of the clonotype tables, and diversity was normalized by down-sampling every dataset to the size of the smallest sample. In repertoire overlap clustering, CDR3 amino acid sequences, but not nucleotide sequences, were matched to correct batch-related cross-sample contamination. The raw public reads went through TCRdb reprocessing: fastp at Q25, MiXCR clone calling, in-frame beta chains kept. Records with the same CDR3 protein are collapsed into one entry carrying the most frequent genes and DNA. For this entry, the V and J calls and clone size follow TCRdb and not the study's own pipeline. Within this sample are fewer than 850,000 distinct CDR3 sequences, with 30% of them counted one time only. The ten most abundant clones make up roughly 0.57% of the sample.

The data belong to a study of post-analysis software for immune sequencing data (dated by TCRdb to about 2015). For the study in its entirety: Disease courses on record covered relapsing-remitting, secondary progressive and progressive-relapsing multiple sclerosis, though some patients had no subtype annotation. The patient repertoires were compared against more than 10 previously published healthy control repertoires obtained from donors aged roughly 6 to 25 years. A subset of samples was prepared in parallel using single-end sample barcoding, then pooled and co-amplified after Illumina adapter ligation. What the research found in general, with its limitations: Direct clustering with F measure showed strong co-clustering of samples prepared in the same batch, prompting a batch-effect correction. Compared with controls, multiple sclerosis patients had significantly lower normalized Chao1 diversity, a finding suggesting substantial peripheral T-cell clonal expansion. The control group was slightly older than the multiple sclerosis patient group. A few TRBV segments, including TRBV5-6, TRBV5-1 and TRBV20-1, were significantly more frequent in patients than controls.

The receptor chain draws on TRBV20-1 and TRBJ2-3, with 8 central nucleotides matching TRBD2. This receptor was identified in a girl aged 10 to 17 with multiple sclerosis. The sequenced sample was blood. The bases are TGCAGTGCTAGTAGAGCGGGAGTGAGGGATACGCAGTATTTT. Its protein product is CSASRAGVRDTQYF.